Each of the 8 T cell receptor beta chains below was sequenced from the same sample in a study of control samples from healthy donors and cancer patients. The data were produced by immunoSEQ multiplex PCR, yet TCRdb's version contains in-frame clones alone and is incomplete. The sample consists of about 89,000 clones, under 90% of them appearing once. The sample was blood. The receptor set was obtained from a woman between 35 and 50 years old in good health.

The chain carries TRBV6-2 or TRBV6-3 and TRBJ2-7; D tentatively reads TRBD1 or TRBD2 (5 bases each). Trimming left V 0 bases short and J 0 bases short, with 9 bases between. This CDR3 has 15 residues. CDR1 and CDR2 from the germline V gene are MNHEY and SVGEGT. The DNA of the CDR3 is TGTGCCAGCAGTTACTCTGCAGGGAGCTCCTACGAGCAGTACTTC. It codes for CASSYSAGSSYEQYF.

The rearrangement joins TRBV3-1 (or the pseudogene TRBV3-2) to TRBJ1-1; no definite D call. Per the germline V gene, CDR1 is LGHDT and CDR2 is YNNKEL (reference sequence). The CDR3 covers 11 residues. Trimming cost V 1 base and J 7 bases, with 4 bases left between them. The CDR3 protein is CASSQGNEAFF. As DNA, the CDR3 is TGTGCCAGCAGCCAAGGGAATGAAGCTTTCTTT.

This sequence joins TRBV6-5 and TRBJ1-5; possible D gene TRBD1, 6 bases. The germline V and J ends were trimmed by 7 bases and 7 bases, with 14 bases remaining between them. The CDR3 runs to 13 residues. CDR1 MNHEY and CDR2 SVGAGI come from the germline V gene. CDR3: CASTRGGVQPQHF. The CDR3 DNA follows: TGTGCCAGCACTCGAGGGGGGGTGCAGCCCCAGCATTTT.

The chain recombines TRBV3-1 (or the pseudogene TRBV3-2) with TRBJ1-3, with D perhaps TRBD1 (5 bases). The CDR3 contains 14 residues. Germline values: CDR1 LGHDT, CDR2 YNNKEL (reference sequence). V was clipped by 8 bases and J by 0 bases, with 11 bases between them. CDR3 DNA sequence: TGTGCCAGCGGTCGGGGGAACTCTGGAAACACCATATATTTT. Protein: CASGRGNSGNTIYF.

V and J are TRBV23-1 and TRBJ2-2; possible D gene TRBD2, 6 bases. TRBV23-1 belongs to the ORF category, with a function that is uncertain. This CDR3 has 17 amino acids. Trimming shortened V by 0 bases and J by 3 bases, and 14 bases separated the two germline ends. The CDR3 reads CASSQSEGKFDTGELFF. The CDR3 coding sequence is TGCGCCAGCAGTCAATCGGAGGGGAAGTTTGACACCGGGGAGCTGTTTTTT.

This chain joins TRBV7-2 and TRBJ2-1; D is possibly TRBD1 (7 bases). Trimming pared 7 bases from V and 4 bases from J, leaving 14 bases between. CDR1 and CDR2 (germline): SGHTA, FQGNSA. This CDR3 region has 14 residues. CDR3 sequence: CASTAPGGYNEQFF. The CDR3, as DNA: TGTGCCAGCACCGCACCAGGGGGGTACAATGAGCAGTTCTTC.

CDR3 sequence (DNA): TGTGCCAGCAGCCTGGACAGGGTGATCTATGGCTACACCTTC. Protein product: CASSLDRVIYGYTF. The V and J genes are TRBV6-2 or TRBV6-3 and TRBJ1-2; 8 bases are shared with TRBD1. Per germline, CDR1 MNHEY and CDR2 SVGEGT. This CDR3 contains 14 residues. V trimming: 6 bases; J trimming: 4 bases; junction bases outside the gene matches: 7.

The V gene is TRBV3-1 (or the pseudogene TRBV3-2), the J gene TRBJ2-7; D uncertain. CDR1 is LGHDT and CDR2 is YNNKEL in the germline V gene (reference sequence). The V end lost 2 bases, the J end lost 2 bases, and 16 bases lay between the germline ends. The CDR3 consists of 16 residues. For the CDR3, the DNA is TGTGCCAGCAGCCAAAATCGGGCGACAAATCCCTACGAGCAGTACTTC. Translation: CASSQNRATNPYEQYF.